Described below is a single TCR beta chain sequence and its context. No antigen is known for it. TCRdb's table, derived via immunoSEQ multiplex PCR, lists solely in-frame clones and lacks some. The table lists tens of thousands of clones, around 82% of them singletons. This record belongs to a study of monozygotic twins with cystic fibrosis. Looking at the study overall: Approximately 2.7 micrograms of fragmented DNA underwent approximately 15 PCR cycles for library preparation.

Germline values: CDR1 GTSNPN, CDR2 SVGIG (reference sequence). J gave up 8 bases and V 2 bases, and 7 bases lay outside the gene matches. The CDR3 totals 14 residues. Study results and caveats: Nucleotide-identical clonotype sharing was significantly higher within monozygotic CF twin pairs than between unrelated CF individuals. Median Simpson clonality of approximately 0.009 suggested naive T cells predominated.

The J gene is TRBJ1-2, the V gene TRBV30; 11 bases fit TRBD1. This sequence originates from a girl aged 2-10 years with cystic fibrosis. Material for sequencing was blood. CDR3 in amino acids: CAWSTDRGRGGYTF. As DNA, the CDR3 is TGTGCCTGGAGTACGGACAGGGGGCGAGGCGGCTACACCTTC.